This entry is about one T cell receptor beta chain. Its matching antigen is unknown. This entry is derived from a study of response to subunit inactivated influenza vaccine. Study results and caveats: Authors suggested few new T cells are recruited by each seasonal influenza vaccination.

Germline V lookup: CDR1 MDHEN, CDR2 SYDVKM. Trimming stripped 2 bases from V and 8 bases from J, with 9 bases between. CDR3 length equals 12 residues. MiXCR, run by TCRdb on the RT-PCR reads, gives a single entry per CDR3 protein. The sample contains more than 450,000 distinct CDR3 sequences, 7.6% of which appear only once. The material sequenced was PBMCs from blood, taken roughly 24 months after vaccination. The TCR was taken from a man between 50 and 70 years old who received an inactivated influenza vaccine. The rearrangement uses TRBV28 and TRBJ1-1; D call uncertain. DNA for the CDR3: TGTGCCAGCAGTTTACGGACGGAGGAAGCTTTCTTT. It specifies CASSLRTEEAFF.